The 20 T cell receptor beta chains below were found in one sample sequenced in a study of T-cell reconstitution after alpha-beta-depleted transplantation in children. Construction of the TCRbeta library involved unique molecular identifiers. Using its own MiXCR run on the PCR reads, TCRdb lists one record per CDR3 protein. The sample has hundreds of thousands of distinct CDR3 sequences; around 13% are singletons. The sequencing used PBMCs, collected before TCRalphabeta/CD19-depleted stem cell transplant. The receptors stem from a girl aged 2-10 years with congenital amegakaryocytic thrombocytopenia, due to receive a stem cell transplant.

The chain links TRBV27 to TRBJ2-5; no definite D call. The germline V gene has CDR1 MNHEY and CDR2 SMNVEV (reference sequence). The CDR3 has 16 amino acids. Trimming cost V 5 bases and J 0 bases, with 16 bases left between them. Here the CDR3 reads CASSTPGRAYQETQYF. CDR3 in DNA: TGTGCCAGCAGTACCCCCGGAAGGGCGTACCAAGAGACCCAGTACTTC.

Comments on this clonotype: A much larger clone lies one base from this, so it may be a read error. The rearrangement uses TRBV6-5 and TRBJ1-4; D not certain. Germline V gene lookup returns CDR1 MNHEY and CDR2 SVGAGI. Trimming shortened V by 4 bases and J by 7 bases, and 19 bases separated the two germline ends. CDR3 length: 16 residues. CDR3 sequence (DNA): TGTGCCAGCAGTTCAACTTCCTGGTCAATAACTGAAAAACTGTTTTTT. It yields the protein CASSSTSWSITEKLFF.

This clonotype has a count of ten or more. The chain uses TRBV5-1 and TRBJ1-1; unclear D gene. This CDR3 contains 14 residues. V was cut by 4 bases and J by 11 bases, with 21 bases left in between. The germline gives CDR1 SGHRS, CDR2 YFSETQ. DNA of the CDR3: TGCGCCAGCAGCCTAACCGATGGATTCACTGGCGCTTTCTTT. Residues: CASSLTDGFTGAFF.

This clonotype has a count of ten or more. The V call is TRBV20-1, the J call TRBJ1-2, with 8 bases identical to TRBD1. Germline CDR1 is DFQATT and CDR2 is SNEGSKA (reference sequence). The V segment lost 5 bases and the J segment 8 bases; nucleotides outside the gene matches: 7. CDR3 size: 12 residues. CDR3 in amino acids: CSAPHSGGGYTF. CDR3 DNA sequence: TGCAGTGCTCCACATTCAGGGGGCGGCTACACCTTC.

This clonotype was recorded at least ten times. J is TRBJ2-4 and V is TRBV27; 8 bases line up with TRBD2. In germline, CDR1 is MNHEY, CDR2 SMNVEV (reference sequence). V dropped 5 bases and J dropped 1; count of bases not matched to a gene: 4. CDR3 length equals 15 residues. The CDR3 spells CASSPGGVAKNIQYF. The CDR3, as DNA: TGTGCCAGCAGTCCCGGGGGGGTGGCCAAAAACATTCAGTACTTC.

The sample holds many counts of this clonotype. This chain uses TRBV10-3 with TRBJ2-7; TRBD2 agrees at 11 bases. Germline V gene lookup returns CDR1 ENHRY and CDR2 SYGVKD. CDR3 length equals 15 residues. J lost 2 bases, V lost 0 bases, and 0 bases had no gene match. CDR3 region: CAISESLAGAYEQYF. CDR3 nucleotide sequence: TGTGCCATCAGTGAGTCACTAGCGGGAGCCTACGAGCAGTACTTC.

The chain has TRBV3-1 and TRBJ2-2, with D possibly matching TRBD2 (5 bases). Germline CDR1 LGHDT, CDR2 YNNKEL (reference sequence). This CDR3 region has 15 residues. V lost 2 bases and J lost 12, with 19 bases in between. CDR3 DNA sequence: TGTGCCAGCAGCCAAACGCGGGCTAACGGAGTGCAGCTGTTTTTT. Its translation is CASSQTRANGVQLFF.

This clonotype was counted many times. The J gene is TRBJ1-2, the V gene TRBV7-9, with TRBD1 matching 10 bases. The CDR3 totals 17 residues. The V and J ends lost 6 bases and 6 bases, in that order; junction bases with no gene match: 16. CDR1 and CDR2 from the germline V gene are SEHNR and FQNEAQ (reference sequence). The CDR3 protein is CASRQGIGIGTGDGYTF. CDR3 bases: TGTGCCAGCAGACAAGGGATTGGAATCGGGACAGGGGATGGCTACACCTTC. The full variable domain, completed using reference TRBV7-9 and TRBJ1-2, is DTGVSQNPRHKITKRGQNVTFRCDPISEHNRLYWYRQTLGQGPEFLTYFQNEAQLEKSRLLSDRFSAERPKGSFSTLEIQRTEQGDSAMYLCASRQGIGIGTGDGYTFGSGTRLTVV.

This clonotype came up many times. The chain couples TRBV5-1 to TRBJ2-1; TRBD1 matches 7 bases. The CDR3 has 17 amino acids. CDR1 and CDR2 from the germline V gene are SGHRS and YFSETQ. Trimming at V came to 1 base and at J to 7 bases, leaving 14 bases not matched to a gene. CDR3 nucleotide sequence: TGCGCCAGCAGCTTGTACGTCGACAGGGTGGCTAAGAATGAGCAGTTCTTC. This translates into CASSLYVDRVAKNEQFF.

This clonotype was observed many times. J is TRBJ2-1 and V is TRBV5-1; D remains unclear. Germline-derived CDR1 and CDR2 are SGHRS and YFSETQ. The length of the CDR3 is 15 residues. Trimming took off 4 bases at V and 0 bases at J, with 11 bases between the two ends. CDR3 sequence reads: CASSVDDLSYNEQFF. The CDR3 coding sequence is TGCGCCAGCAGCGTCGACGACCTCTCCTACAATGAGCAGTTCTTC.

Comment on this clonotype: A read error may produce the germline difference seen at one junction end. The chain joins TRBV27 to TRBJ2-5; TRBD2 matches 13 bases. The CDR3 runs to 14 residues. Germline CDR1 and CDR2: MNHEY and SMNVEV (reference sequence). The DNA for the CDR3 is TGTGCCAGCAGTTCCGGACTAGCGGGAGAGGCCCAGTACTTC. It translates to CASSSGLAGEAQYF.

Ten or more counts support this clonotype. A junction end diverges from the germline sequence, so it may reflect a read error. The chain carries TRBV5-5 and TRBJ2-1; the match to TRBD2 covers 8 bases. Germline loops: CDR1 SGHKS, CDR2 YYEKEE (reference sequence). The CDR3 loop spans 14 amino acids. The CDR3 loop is CASSLVPSGREPFF. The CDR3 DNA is TGTGCCAGCAGCTTGGTCCCTAGCGGGCGGGAGCCGTTCTTC.

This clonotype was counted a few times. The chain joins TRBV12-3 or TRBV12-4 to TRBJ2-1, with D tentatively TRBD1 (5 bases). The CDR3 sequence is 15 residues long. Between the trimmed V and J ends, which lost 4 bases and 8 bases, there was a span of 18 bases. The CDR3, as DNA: TGTGCCAGCAGTTCGACAGTATCGCCTCCGGATGAGCAGTTCTTC. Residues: CASSSTVSPPDEQFF.

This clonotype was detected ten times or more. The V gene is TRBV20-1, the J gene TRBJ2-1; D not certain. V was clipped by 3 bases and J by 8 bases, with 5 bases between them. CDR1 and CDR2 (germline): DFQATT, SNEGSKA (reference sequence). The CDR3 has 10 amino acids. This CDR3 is CSASSDEQFF. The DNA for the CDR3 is TGCAGTGCTAGCTCGGATGAGCAGTTCTTC.

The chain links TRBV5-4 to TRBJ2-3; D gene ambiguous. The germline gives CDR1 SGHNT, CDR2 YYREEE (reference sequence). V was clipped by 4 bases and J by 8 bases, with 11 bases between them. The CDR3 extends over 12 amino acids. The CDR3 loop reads CASSAPFGTQYF. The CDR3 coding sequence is TGTGCCAGCAGCGCGCCTTTCGGTACGCAGTATTTT.

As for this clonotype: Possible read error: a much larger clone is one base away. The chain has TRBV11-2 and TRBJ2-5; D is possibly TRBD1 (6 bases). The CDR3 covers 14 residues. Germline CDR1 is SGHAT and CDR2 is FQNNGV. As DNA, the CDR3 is TGTGCCAGCAGCCTAACAGGGAATGGAGAGAGCCAGTACTTC. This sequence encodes CASSLTGNGESQYF. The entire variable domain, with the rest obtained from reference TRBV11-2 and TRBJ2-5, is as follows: EAGVAQSPRYKIIEKRQSVAFWCNPISGHATLYWYQQILGQGPKLLIQFQNNGVVDDSQLPKDRFSAERLKGVDSTLKIQPAKLEDSAVYLCASSLTGNGESQYFGPGTRLLVL.

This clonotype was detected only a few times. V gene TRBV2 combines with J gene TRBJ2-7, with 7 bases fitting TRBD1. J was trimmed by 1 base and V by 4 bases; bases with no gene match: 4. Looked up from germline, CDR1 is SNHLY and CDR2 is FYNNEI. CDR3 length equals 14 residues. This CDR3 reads CASSAEDRSYEQYF. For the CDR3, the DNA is TGTGCCAGCAGTGCCGAGGACAGGTCCTACGAGCAGTACTTC.

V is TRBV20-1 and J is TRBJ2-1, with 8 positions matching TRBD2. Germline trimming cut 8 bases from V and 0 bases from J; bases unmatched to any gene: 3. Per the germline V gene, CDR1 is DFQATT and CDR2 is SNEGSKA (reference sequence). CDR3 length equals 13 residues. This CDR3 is CSPRGGSYNEQFF. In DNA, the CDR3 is TGCAGTCCTCGGGGGGGCTCCTACAATGAGCAGTTCTTC.

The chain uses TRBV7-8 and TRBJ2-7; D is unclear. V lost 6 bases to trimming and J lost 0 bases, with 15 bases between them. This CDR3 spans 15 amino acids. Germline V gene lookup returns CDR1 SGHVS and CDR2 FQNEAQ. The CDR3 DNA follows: TGTGCCAGCAGACCGAGATTATCAAACTCCTACGAGCAGTACTTC. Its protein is CASRPRLSNSYEQYF.

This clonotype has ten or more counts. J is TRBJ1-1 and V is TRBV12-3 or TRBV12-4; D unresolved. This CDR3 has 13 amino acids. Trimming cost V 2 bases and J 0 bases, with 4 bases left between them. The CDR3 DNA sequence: TGTGCCAGCAGTTTAATGATGAACACTGAAGCTTTCTTT. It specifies CASSLMMNTEAFF.